The rows below give T cell receptor beta chains drawn from one sample of a study of T cells after yellow fever vaccination. Using its own MiXCR run on the 5' RACE reads, TCRdb lists one record per CDR3 protein. The data hold roughly 500,000 distinct CDR3 sequences, with around 21% observed a single time. The input for sequencing was PBMCs, taken 15 days after the yellow fever booster vaccination. These receptors were collected from a man under 40 who received the YFV17D yellow fever vaccine. CDR3s include the opening cysteine and the closing phenylalanine or tryptophan. A D gene is named only where the DNA matches it firmly. Clone size is stated in some rows and not others, as once, few, many or a class when expanded.

few,TRBJ1-3,TRBV5-8,NA,TGTGCCAGCAGCTGGTCGTCGGAGCCTCTCTCTGGAAACACCATATATTTT,CASSWSSEPLSGNTIYF
few,TRBJ2-1,TRBV15,TRBD2,TGTGCCACCAGAAGCGGGATGGAAAATGAGCAGTTCTTC,CATRSGMENEQFF
few,TRBJ2-1,TRBV2,TRBD2,TGTGCCAGCAGGGATACGGGACTAGCGGGACACAATGAGCAGTTCTTC,CASRDTGLAGHNEQFF
NA,TRBJ1-2,TRBV6-2/TRBV6-3,NA,TGTGCCAGCAGTCCCGAATCCGGACCGGACACCAACTATGGCTACACCTTC,CASSPESGPDTNYGYTF
NA,TRBJ2-1,TRBV5-1,TRBD2,TGCGCCAGCAGCTTTGACCTTAGCGGGATTTACAATGAGCAGTTCTTC,CASSFDLSGIYNEQFF
NA,TRBJ2-5,TRBV12-3/TRBV12-4,NA,TGTGCCAGCAGTTTATCCGAAAATGTAGAGACCCAGTACTTC,CASSLSENVETQYF
NA,TRBJ2-5,TRBV20-1,NA,TGCAGTGCTAGTCCCAGAAGTGGGACCCAGTACTTC,CSASPRSGTQYF
NA,TRBJ2-1,TRBV30,NA,TGTGCCTGGAGTGTATGGTCGGGGAGCTCCTACAATGAGCAGTTCTTC,CAWSVWSGSSYNEQFF
few,TRBJ1-5,TRBV28,TRBD1,TGTGCCAGCAGATCCGGACAGGGAGGTGATCAGCCCCAGCATTTT,CASRSGQGGDQPQHF
few,TRBJ2-1,TRBV15,TRBD2,TGTGCCACCAGTAGACTAGCAGGGAAAAATGAGCAGTTCTTC,CATSRLAGKNEQFF
NA,TRBJ2-3,TRBV23-1,NA,TGCGCCAGCAGTCAACCAACAGGAGGGGATACGCAGTATTTT,CASSQPTGGDTQYF
NA,TRBJ1-5,TRBV4-3,NA,TGCGCCAGCAGCCAGGAATACCGGGGAGGGCAGCCCCAGCATTTT,CASSQEYRGGQPQHF
NA,TRBJ2-1,TRBV11-3,TRBD2,TGTGCCAGCAGCTTAGTGACTAGCGGGGTCAATGAGCAGTTCTTC,CASSLVTSGVNEQFF
NA,TRBJ1-5,TRBV6-5,NA,TGTGCCAGCAGTTACGACAGCAACAGCCATCAGCCCCAGCATTTT,CASSYDSNSHQPQHF
NA,TRBJ2-3,TRBV20-1,TRBD2,TGCAGTGCATGGGGGCTAGCGGGAGGGCTCACAGATACGCAGTATTTT,CSAWGLAGGLTDTQYF
few,TRBJ1-1,TRBV12-3/TRBV12-4,NA,TGTGCCAGCAGGGGGGACGGGCGGGTGGCAGCTTTCTTT,CASRGDGRVAAFF
NA,TRBJ2-7,TRBV20-1,TRBD1,TGCAGTGCTATACACGCAGGGGGTCTTTATGGAAGCGAGCAGTACTTC,CSAIHAGGLYGSEQYF
few,TRBJ2-5,TRBV12-3/TRBV12-4,NA,TGTGCCAGCAGTTTGCGGGAAAAGGTACAAGAGACCCAGTACTTC,CASSLREKVQETQYF
once,TRBJ1-4,TRBV20-1,TRBD1,TGCAGTGTCCAAGACAGGGGAAGTGAAAAACTGTTTTTT,CSVQDRGSEKLFF
NA,TRBJ2-4,TRBV9,NA,TGTGCCAGCAGCGTAGAAGGGAGTGCCAAAAACATTCAGTACTTC,CASSVEGSAKNIQYF
few,TRBJ2-3,TRBV7-2,NA,TGTGCCAGCAGCTTAACGTTGCTAAGCACAGATACGCAGTATTTT,CASSLTLLSTDTQYF